A selection of T cell receptor beta chains follows, all from one sample in a study of T-cell memory formation after mild COVID-19. One entry per CDR3 protein, called by TCRdb with MiXCR from the 5' RACE reads. The sample holds 470,000 or so distinct CDR3 sequences, nearly 25% seen once. The sample taken for sequencing was PBMCs or a T cell subset sorted from them (not recorded which). The receptor source for this set is an adult woman who had mild COVID-19 (a few samples of this study predate the infection). Cell type and time point are not known. CDR3s include the opening cysteine and the closing phenylalanine or tryptophan. Fields, in order: D gene, CDR3 length, J gene, V gene, clone size, CDR3 DNA, CDR3 protein. D genes are given only for firm matches. Only some rows state a clone size, as once, few, many or a class for expanded clones.

TRBD2,16,TRBJ2-1,TRBV4-2,few,TGTGCCAGCAGCCAAGTGACTAGCGTCTTCCACAATGAGCAGTTCTTC,CASSQVTSVFHNEQFF
.,11,TRBJ1-2,TRBV20-1,few,TGCAGTGCCTCGGACGGGTATGGCTACACCTTC,CSASDGYGYTF
.,14,TRBJ2-7,TRBV4-3,few,TGCGCCAGCAGCCAAGACAGCCAGACCTACGAGCAGTACTTC,CASSQDSQTYEQYF
TRBD1,13,TRBJ2-7,TRBV19,many,TGTGCCAGCACTGGGACAGACCTACGAGAGCAGTACTTC,CASTGTDLREQYF
TRBD1,16,TRBJ2-3,TRBV7-2,few,TGTGCCAGCAGCTCTAACAGGGGAGTGGTGGCAGATACGCAGTATTTT,CASSSNRGVVADTQYF
.,17,TRBJ2-3,TRBV14,.,TGTGCCAGCAGCCAAGATTGGGGGGAAATACACACAGATACGCAGTATTTT,CASSQDWGEIHTDTQYF
.,14,TRBJ1-2,TRBV6-1,.,TGTGCCAGCAGTTCCAGGAGCTCTAACTATGGCTACACCTTC,CASSSRSSNYGYTF
.,14,TRBJ2-2,TRBV18,.,TGTGCCAGCTCACCAGACATCAACACCGGGGAGCTGTTTTTT,CASSPDINTGELFF
.,15,TRBJ2-4,TRBV19,few,TGTGCCAGCCTAGAACAGGGAACTGGTAAAAACATTCAGTACTTC,CASLEQGTGKNIQYF
.,12,TRBJ2-7,TRBV29-1,few,TGCAGCGTTAAGCACAGCCCCTACGAGCAGTACTTC,CSVKHSPYEQYF
.,15,TRBJ2-1,TRBV20-1,.,TGCAGTGCTAGAGGGGACCCCCTTATCTACAATGAGCAGTTCTTC,CSARGDPLIYNEQFF
TRBD1,15,TRBJ1-1,TRBV12-3/TRBV12-4,.,TGTGCCAGCAGTCTCATGGGACAGGGGGTGACTGAAGCTTTCTTT,CASSLMGQGVTEAFF
TRBD2,17,TRBJ2-5,TRBV24-1,.,TGTGCCACCAGTGATCGGGCCGACCGGGGGGGCCCTGAGACCCAGTACTTC,CATSDRADRGGPETQYF
TRBD2,18,TRBJ2-1,TRBV6-4,many,TGTGCCAGCAGTGCTACCCCCACGACTAGCCTCGGGGACAATGAGCAGTTCTTC,CASSATPTTSLGDNEQFF
TRBD2,11,TRBJ2-7,TRBV7-8,few,TGTGCCAGCGGGGGGGGCTACGAGCAGTACTTC,CASGGGYEQYF
TRBD1,16,TRBJ2-7,TRBV28,.,TGTGCCAGCAGTTCCCCCGGGACAGGGGACCCCTACGAGCAGTACTTC,CASSSPGTGDPYEQYF
.,15,TRBJ2-3,TRBV20-1,.,TGCAGTGCTAGAGATCGGGCTGGAAACACAGATACGCAGTATTTT,CSARDRAGNTDTQYF
.,14,TRBJ1-2,TRBV5-1,many,TGCGCCAGCAGCTTGGCTTCAGAAACCTATGGCTACACCTTC,CASSLASETYGYTF
TRBD1,16,TRBJ2-2,TRBV7-2,.,TGTGCCAGCAGCTCATACGGTGGACAGGGGGCCGGGGAGCTGTTTTTT,CASSSYGGQGAGELFF
.,15,TRBJ2-5,TRBV7-2,many,TGTGCCAGCAGCTTAGGGGGGGCGAGGGCAGAGACCCAGTACTTC,CASSLGGARAETQYF
.,14,TRBJ1-1,TRBV7-9,few,TGTGCCAGCAGCCCCTCGGGGGGGAACACTGAAGCTTTCTTT,CASSPSGGNTEAFF
TRBD1,15,TRBJ2-7,TRBV15,.,TGTGCCACCAGCAGATCGCGACAGGGATCCTACGAGCAGTACTTC,CATSRSRQGSYEQYF
TRBD2,14,TRBJ2-7,TRBV20-1,once,TGCAGTGCTCATACGGGACTAGGGGACGCCGAGCAGTACTTC,CSAHTGLGDAEQYF
.,12,TRBJ1-5,TRBV10-3,.,TGTGCCATCAGAGACGGGAATCAGCCCCAGCATTTT,CAIRDGNQPQHF
TRBD1,15,TRBJ2-5,TRBV19,few,TGTGCCAGTAGTGTCCTCCGGACAGGGCAAGAGACCCAGTACTTC,CASSVLRTGQETQYF
.,15,TRBJ2-3,TRBV7-9,few,TGTGCCAGCAGTCTAACCGGGACGGCTACAGATACGCAGTATTTT,CASSLTGTATDTQYF
TRBD2,16,TRBJ2-1,TRBV12-3/TRBV12-4,.,TGTGCCAGCAGTCCGACTAGCGGGTTAGAGCGTAGTGAGCAGTTCTTC,CASSPTSGLERSEQFF
TRBD1,13,TRBJ2-1,TRBV6-6,.,TGTGCCAGCAGTTCAGCCAGGGACAGGGGGCAGTTCTTC,CASSSARDRGQFF
.,11,TRBJ2-2,TRBV20-1,.,TGCAGTGCACCGGTAGGCGGGGAGCTGTTTTTT,CSAPVGGELFF
.,13,TRBJ2-1,TRBV7-2,many,TGTGCCAGCAGCTCCATGGGACTTGGGGAGCAGTTCTTC,CASSSMGLGEQFF
.,11,TRBJ1-1,TRBV20-1,.,TGCAGTTCCACAACCCACACTGAAGCTTTCTTT,CSSTTHTEAFF
TRBD1,12,TRBJ1-2,TRBV30,.,TGTGCCTGGAGTTTCAGGGACAGGGGCTACACCTTC,CAWSFRDRGYTF
TRBD1,16,TRBJ1-1,TRBV5-1,.,TGCGCCAGCAGCTTTGACCGGGACAGGGGATTCTCTGAAGCTTTCTTT,CASSFDRDRGFSEAFF
.,17,TRBJ2-5,TRBV3-1,many,TGTGCCAGCAGCCCCTCCGGGAGCCTGACCCGGGTGGAGACCCAGTACTTC,CASSPSGSLTRVETQYF
.,15,TRBJ2-6,TRBV12-3/TRBV12-4,.,TGTGCCAGCAGTTCCGTAGTGACTGGGGCCAACGTCCTGACTTTC,CASSSVVTGANVLTF
TRBD2,17,TRBJ2-1,TRBV24-1,few,TGTGCCACCAGTGAGGCTAGCGGCTCCAGCTCCTACAATGAGCAGTTCTTC,CATSEASGSSSYNEQFF
.,8,TRBJ1-2,TRBV29-1,.,TGCAGCGTTAGAGGATCAGCCTTC,CSVRGSAF
TRBD1,15,TRBJ1-2,TRBV5-1,few,TGCGCCAGCAGCTTGGCCGGACAGGGAATGGATGGCTACACCTTC,CASSLAGQGMDGYTF
TRBD1,13,TRBJ2-7,TRBV5-1,few,TGCGCCAGCAGCTTTTCAGGGGGCGGAGGGCAGTACTTC,CASSFSGGGGQYF
.,12,TRBJ2-1,TRBV18,.,TGTGCCAGCTCACCTTACATGGGTGAGCAGTTCTTC,CASSPYMGEQFF
TRBD1,15,TRBJ2-1,TRBV11-3,once,TGTGCCAGCAGCCGCAATGGACAGGGTGGTAGTCAGCAGTTCTTC,CASSRNGQGGSQQFF
.,12,TRBJ1-2,TRBV24-1,.,TGTGCCACCAGCACAGCAAACTATGGCTACACCTTC,CATSTANYGYTF
.,14,TRBJ1-1,TRBV7-8,.,TGTGCCAGCAGCCGAGGGAGTGGGAACACTGAAGCTTTCTTT,CASSRGSGNTEAFF
TRBD1,14,TRBJ2-7,TRBV19,few,TGTGCCAGTAGTATCGGGACAGGGGACTACGAGCAGTACTTC,CASSIGTGDYEQYF